The 26 T cell receptor beta chains below come from one sample, sequenced in a study of shared clonotypes between healthy human individuals (dated by TCRdb to the early 2020s). The library was generated by the immunoSEQ multiplex PCR assay. TCRdb's version of the immuneACCESS table is confined to in-frame rearrangements and falls short of the full clone set. An unresolved V gene accounts for under half of the shortfall where checked; the remainder is of unknown origin. The table for this sample lists some 490,000 clones; approximately 78% of them were counted only once. About 11% of the sample is taken by the ten largest. Material for sequencing was PBMCs. The source of these receptors is a middle-aged woman in good health. Some clones in this sample may be carry-over from other donors' samples.

The chain employs TRBV13 and TRBJ2-5, with D perhaps TRBD2 (6 bases). The CDR3 has 14 residues. The V end was cut by 5 bases, the J end by 1 base, with 11 bases between. CDR1 is PRHDT, CDR2 FYEKMQ, per germline (reference sequence). In DNA form, the CDR3 reads TGTGCCAGCAGCGTGAAGCGGGTCCAAGAGACCCAGTACTTC. Amino acid sequence: CASSVKRVQETQYF.

CDR3 sequence reads: CASSQSLGQGTGELFF. The CDR3 DNA reads as TGCGCCAGCAGTCAATCTTTAGGACAGGGGACCGGGGAGCTGTTTTTT. This sequence joins TRBV23-1 and TRBJ2-2, with 9 bases matching TRBD1. TRBV23-1 is an open reading frame whose function is uncertain. The CDR3 is 16 amino acids. V shed 0 bases and J 5 bases; nucleotides not matched to a gene: 4.

This clone was seen only a few times. The chain recombines TRBV29-1 with TRBJ1-1, with D tentatively TRBD1 (5 bases). Trimming shortened V by 4 bases and J by 0 bases, and 15 bases separated the two germline ends. Germline loops: CDR1 SQVTM, CDR2 ANQGSEA. There are 15 residues in the CDR3. CDR3 protein: CSVGGGWAMNTEAFF. The CDR3 DNA follows: TGCAGCGTTGGTGGGGGATGGGCCATGAACACTGAAGCTTTCTTT.

This clone came up many times. The chain employs TRBV30 and TRBJ1-3; TRBD1 agrees at 8 bases. The junction had 5 bases not matched to a gene; V was cut back by 3 bases and J by 4 bases. Germline CDR1 is GTSNPN and CDR2 is SVGIG (reference sequence). This CDR3 region has 14 residues. CDR3 loop: CAWRDRVGGNTIYF. CDR3 DNA sequence: TGTGCCTGGAGGGACAGGGTGGGAGGAAACACCATATATTTT.

The rearrangement joins TRBV11-2 to TRBJ2-3; possibly TRBD1 or TRBD2 for D (5 bases each). Looked up from germline, CDR1 is SGHAT and CDR2 is FQNNGV. The CDR3 sequence is 15 residues long. V shed 5 bases and J shed 3 bases, with 15 bases lying between them. Here the CDR3 reads CASSRGTPGTDTQYF. Written as DNA, the CDR3 is TGTGCCAGCAGCCGAGGGACCCCAGGAACAGATACGCAGTATTTT.

The chain recombines TRBV2 with TRBJ2-1, with TRBD1 matching over 7 bases. The CDR3 covers 15 residues. CDR1 is SNHLY, CDR2 FYNNEI, per germline. After removal of 6 bases from V and 0 bases from J, the junction contained 5 bases not matched to a gene. The CDR3 DNA sequence: TGTGCCAGCAGCAAGGACAGGCGCTCCTACAATGAGCAGTTCTTC. It specifies CASSKDRRSYNEQFF.

The chain has TRBV4-1 and TRBJ1-5, with TRBD1 as a possible D gene (6 bases). Between the trimmed V and J ends, which lost 0 bases and 2 bases, there was a span of 17 bases. CDR1 and CDR2 (germline): MGHRA, YSYEKL. CDR3 length equals 18 residues. This CDR3 reads CASSQDLWAGAGNQPQHF. The CDR3 DNA reads as TGCGCCAGCAGCCAAGATCTTTGGGCGGGGGCGGGCAATCAGCCCCAGCATTTT.

The chain links TRBV28 to TRBJ1-2; D may be TRBD1 (5 bases). The CDR3 is 16 residues long. The germline CDR1 and CDR2 sequences are MDHEN and SYDVKM. Trimming left V 3 bases short and J 4 bases short, with 18 bases between. CDR3 in amino acids: CASSLVTRGGGYGYTF. CDR3 nucleotide sequence: TGTGCCAGCAGTTTGGTTACCCGCGGGGGGGGCTATGGCTACACCTTC.

The chain links TRBV18 to TRBJ2-7; D is perhaps TRBD1 (6 bases). The CDR3 consists of 15 residues. The V gene lost 2 bases and the J gene lost 1 base, with 12 bases spanning the gap. Germline CDR1 and CDR2: KGHSH and LQKENI. The CDR3 sequence: CASSPSPDRSYEQYF. CDR3 nucleotide sequence: TGTGCCAGCTCACCATCCCCGGACAGATCCTACGAGCAGTACTTC.

The rearrangement uses TRBV29-1 and TRBJ2-2; D may be TRBD1 or TRBD2 (6 bases each). The germline V gene has CDR1 SQVTM and CDR2 ANQGSEA. Trimming cost V 3 bases and J 6 bases, with 8 bases left between them. CDR3 size: 12 residues. The CDR3 DNA reads as TGCAGCGTTGATAGGGGGGCCGGGGAGCTGTTTTTT. This encodes CSVDRGAGELFF.

This clone showed up just a few times. The J gene is TRBJ2-5, the V gene TRBV11-1; 13 bases line up with TRBD2. The CDR3 is made up of 15 amino acids. Germline loops: CDR1 SGHAT, CDR2 FQDESV (reference sequence). V was clipped by 4 bases and J by 5 bases; unmatched bases: 4. The CDR3 nucleotides read TGTGCCAGCAGCTCCCGGGGACTAGCGGGGGAGACCCAGTACTTC. Encoded protein: CASSSRGLAGETQYF.

The rearrangement joins TRBV28 to TRBJ1-2; D might be TRBD1 (6 bases). Germline CDR1 is MDHEN and CDR2 is SYDVKM. Trimming stripped 7 bases from V and 4 bases from J, with 25 bases between. The CDR3 consists of 17 residues. Written as DNA, the CDR3 is TGTGCCAGCAACCCCTCCAGTGTGGGGGGGGCAGCCTATGGCTACACCTTC. Translated, it gives CASNPSSVGGAAYGYTF.

The rearrangement links TRBV10-3 to TRBJ2-7; the match to TRBD1 covers 10 bases. The junction had 5 bases not matched to a gene; V was cut back by 6 bases and J by 3 bases. The CDR3 loop spans 14 amino acids. The germline CDR1 and CDR2 sequences are ENHRY and SYGVKD. CDR3 nucleotide sequence: TGTGCCATCAGCGCCCGGACAGGGGGCTACGAGCAGTACTTC. Protein product: CAISARTGGYEQYF.

This chain links TRBV5-1 with TRBJ2-3, with a tentative D call TRBD2 (5 bases). The V end was cut by 0 bases, the J end by 2 bases, with 7 bases between. There are 14 residues in the CDR3. Germline lookup yields CDR1 SGHRS and CDR2 YFSETQ. The CDR3 nucleotides are TGCGCCAGCAGCTTGGGACTAATCACAGATACGCAGTATTTT. Translated, it gives CASSLGLITDTQYF.

Here the CDR3 DNA reads TGCAGCGTTGGGGAGGGGGGTGGTGATTCACCCCTCCACTTT. Protein product: CSVGEGGGDSPLHF. The chain couples TRBV29-1 to TRBJ1-6, with D maybe TRBD1 (6 bases). The CDR3 is 14 residues long. V was shortened by 4 bases and J by 8 bases, with 15 bases between the two germline ends. CDR1 and CDR2 (germline): SQVTM, ANQGSEA.

The CDR3 spells CASSSVRDNYGYTF. The CDR3 nucleotides are TGTGCCAGCAGCTCCGTTAGGGACAACTATGGCTACACCTTC. V and J are TRBV5-4 and TRBJ1-2; TRBD1 is a possible D gene (5 bases). Trimming removed 3 bases from V and 2 bases from J, with 11 bases in between. The CDR3 is 14 amino acids. Germline CDR1 reads SGHNT; CDR2 reads YYREEE (reference sequence).

The chain recombines TRBV7-9 with TRBJ2-3, with 10 bases aligning to TRBD2. V lost 0 bases and J lost 1; bases outside the gene matches: 10. This CDR3 region has 19 residues. Germline assignment: CDR1 SEHNR and CDR2 FQNEAQ (reference sequence). The CDR3 DNA reads TGTGCCAGCAGCTTAGCCTTATTTAGCGGGAGGACCCGCACAGATACGCAGTATTTT. This encodes CASSLALFSGRTRTDTQYF. Drawing the rest from reference TRBV7-9 and TRBJ2-3, the complete variable domain is DTGVSQNPRHKITKRGQNVTFRCDPISEHNRLYWYRQTLGQGPEFLTYFQNEAQLEKSRLLSDRFSAERPKGSFSTLEIQRTEQGDSAMYLCASSLALFSGRTRTDTQYFGPGTRLTVL.

V is TRBV7-3 and J is TRBJ2-1; D might be TRBD2 (6 bases). This CDR3 has 15 amino acids. Germline lookup yields CDR1 SGHTA and CDR2 FQGTGA. V lost 1 base to trimming and J lost 1 base, with 8 bases between them. The chain's CDR3 is CASSLSLASYNEQFF. The CDR3 nucleotides are TGTGCCAGCAGCTTAAGTCTAGCGTCCTACAATGAGCAGTTCTTC.

The CDR3 region is CASSPQGPLAKNIQYF. The CDR3 coding sequence is TGTGCCAGCAGTCCGCAGGGACCACTAGCCAAAAACATTCAGTACTTC. The genes are TRBV2 and TRBJ2-4, with D perhaps TRBD1 or TRBD2 (5 bases each). CDR1 is SNHLY, CDR2 FYNNEI, per germline. Trimming took off 5 bases at V and 0 bases at J, with 14 bases between the two ends. The CDR3 spans 16 residues.

This clone was recorded once. This chain joins TRBV28 and TRBJ2-5; D possibly matches TRBD1 or TRBD2 (5 bases each). The CDR3 has 14 amino acids. CDR1 is MDHEN, CDR2 SYDVKM, per germline. With 6 bases removed from V and 5 bases from J, the gap between germline ends came to 16 bases. As DNA, the CDR3 is TGTGCCAGCAGCCGTACCGGGACCGCCGAGACCCAGTACTTC. The encoded protein is CASSRTGTAETQYF.

Of note for this clone: The sample holds other DNA sequences that translate to the same CDR3. This CDR3 is CASSSDVNTGELFF. The CDR3 DNA reads as TGCGCCAGCAGCTCGGACGTAAACACCGGGGAGCTGTTTTTT. The rearrangement uses TRBV5-1 and TRBJ2-2; D is unclear. Germline assignment: CDR1 SGHRS and CDR2 YFSETQ. The CDR3 has 14 amino acids. The germline V and J ends were trimmed by 3 bases and 2 bases, with 8 bases remaining between them.

V gene TRBV28 combines with J gene TRBJ2-1, with D possibly TRBD1 on 5 matching bases. Germline values: CDR1 MDHEN, CDR2 SYDVKM. Trimming pared 5 bases from V and 6 bases from J, leaving 11 bases between. The CDR3 spans 13 residues. CDR3 protein: CASSIGAINEQFF. CDR3 sequence (DNA): TGTGCCAGCAGTATAGGGGCCATCAATGAGCAGTTCTTC. Full variable domain (outside the CDR3, taken from reference TRBV28 and TRBJ2-1): DVKVTQSSRYLVKRTGEKVFLECVQDMDHENMFWYRQDPGLGLRLIYFSYDVKMKEKGDIPEGYSVSREKKERFSLILESASTNQTSMYLCASSIGAINEQFFGPGTRLTVL.

The genes are TRBV30 and TRBJ2-7; D remains unclear. The germline V gene has CDR1 GTSNPN and CDR2 SVGIG (reference sequence). The V and J ends lost 0 bases and 0 bases respectively, with 12 bases between them. The CDR3 loop spans 15 amino acids. The CDR3 here is CAWSVLRKSSYEQYF. In nucleotides, the CDR3 is TGTGCCTGGAGTGTACTCCGGAAAAGCTCCTACGAGCAGTACTTC.

V usage is TRBV4-1 and J usage is TRBJ1-4; no firm D call. V dropped 1 base and J dropped 8 bases, with 17 bases sitting between them. This CDR3 has 16 amino acids. Germline CDR1 reads MGHRA; CDR2 reads YSYEKL. The CDR3 region is CASSQGAGAWIEKLFF. DNA for the CDR3: TGCGCCAGCAGCCAAGGGGCGGGCGCTTGGATCGAAAAACTGTTTTTT.

The chain combines TRBV14 with TRBJ1-4; perhaps TRBD1 as D (6 bases). Germline-derived CDR1 and CDR2 are SGHDN and FVKESK. Trimming pared 0 bases from V and 8 bases from J, leaving 13 bases between. The CDR3 sequence is 15 residues long. The CDR3 sequence: CASSQDPGAGEKLFF. The CDR3, as DNA: TGTGCCAGCAGCCAAGATCCGGGGGCTGGGGAAAAACTGTTTTTT. Full variable domain (rest looked up from reference TRBV14 and TRBJ1-4): EAGVTQFPSHSVIEKGQTVTLRCDPISGHDNLYWYRRVMGKEIKFLLHFVKESKQDESGMPNNRFLAERTGGTYSTLKVQPAELEDSGVYFCASSQDPGAGEKLFFGSGTQLSVL.

Comment on this clone: At one end the junction does not follow the germline gene, possibly because of a read error. The rearrangement joins TRBV6-6 to TRBJ2-3; 8 bases are a match to TRBD2. The CDR3 is made up of 14 amino acids. Per the germline V gene, CDR1 is MNHNY and CDR2 is SVGAGI (reference sequence). Written as DNA, the CDR3 is TGTGACAGCAGTTCACAGCGGGAGACAGATACGCAGTATTTT. Its translation is CDSSSQRETDTQYF.